This T cell receptor (beta chain) was sequenced in a study of cytomegalovirus exposure and HLA in healthy donors. V gave up 2 bases and J gave up 2 bases, with 10 bases separating them. Germline CDR1 reads SGHTA; CDR2 reads FQGNSA. The CDR3 runs to 14 residues. PCR was performed using 60 Vbeta and 13 Jbeta primers. Assay: immunoSEQ multiplex PCR; the TCRdb copy retains only in-frame clones and omits some. This table has 100,000 to 150,000 clones, 81% appearing once. Concerning this clone: The antigen is unknown.

General study points: Productive rates of about 90% or about 30% were seen for most TCR beta V segments in an earlier analysis. 150 to 200 TCR beta chains were listed as cytomegalovirus-associated.

The V and J genes are TRBV7-2 and TRBJ2-7, with D uncertain. Sequencing input: PBMCs. This sequence originates from a man between 18 and 29 years old in good health and CMV-seropositive. CDR3 bases: TGTGCCAGCAGCTTAAGGCGCCAGGCCTACGAGCAGTACTTC. The encoded protein is CASSLRRQAYEQYF.